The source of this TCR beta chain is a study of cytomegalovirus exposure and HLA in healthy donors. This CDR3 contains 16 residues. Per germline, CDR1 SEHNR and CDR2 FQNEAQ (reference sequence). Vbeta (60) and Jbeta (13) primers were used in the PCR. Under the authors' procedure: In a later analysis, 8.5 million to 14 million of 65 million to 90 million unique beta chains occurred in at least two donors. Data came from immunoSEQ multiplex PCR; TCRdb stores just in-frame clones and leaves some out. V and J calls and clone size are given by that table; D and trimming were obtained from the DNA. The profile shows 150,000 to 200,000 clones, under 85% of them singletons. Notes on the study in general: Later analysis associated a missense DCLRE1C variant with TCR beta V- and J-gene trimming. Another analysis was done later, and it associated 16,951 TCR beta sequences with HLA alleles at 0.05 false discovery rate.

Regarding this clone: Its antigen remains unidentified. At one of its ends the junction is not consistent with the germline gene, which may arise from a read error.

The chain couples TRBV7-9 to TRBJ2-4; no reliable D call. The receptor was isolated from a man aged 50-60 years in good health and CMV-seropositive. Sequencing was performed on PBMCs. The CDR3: CSSSPPFRVAKNIQYF. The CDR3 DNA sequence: TGTTCCAGCAGCCCCCCCTTCCGAGTAGCCAAAAACATTCAGTACTTC.